The sequence of this TCR beta chain was determined in a study of shared clonotypes between healthy human individuals. Study summary: Every donor yielded three CD4 naive, three CD4 memory, two CD8 naive and one CD8 memory plate.

The split of CD4+ cells yielded CD45RA+ naive and CD45RA-negative memory subsets. Germline V gene lookup returns CDR1 MNHNY and CDR2 SVGAGI (reference sequence). The CDR3 spans 14 residues. The ends were cut back, 8 bases at V and 3 bases at J, with 14 bases in the middle. Sequencing used immunoSEQ multiplex PCR; TCRdb keeps in-frame clones, though not all of them. The sample includes more than 2 million clones, over 85% seen only once; the top ten take 0.13%. The chain employs TRBV6-6 and TRBJ2-1, with a weak D call TRBD2 (5 bases). Sequencing was performed on naive CD4+ T cells sorted from blood. Subset here: CD45RA+ positively selected. The receptor comes from a man in his late teens or twenties in good health. The CDR3 region has the DNA TGTGCCAGCCGCGAACAAGGACTCTACAATGAGCAGTTCTTC. Protein: CASREQGLYNEQFF.